The entry below describes one T cell receptor (beta chain). This record belongs to a study of cytomegalovirus exposure and HLA in healthy donors. V was cut by 1 base and J by 8 bases, with 9 bases left in between. The germline V gene encodes CDR1 DFQATT and CDR2 SNEGSKA (reference sequence). The CDR3 runs 11 residues. Vbeta (60) and Jbeta (13) primers were used in the PCR. Data came from immunoSEQ multiplex PCR; TCRdb stores just in-frame clones and leaves some out. Here the sample spans some 54,000 clones, 80% being singletons. The J gene is TRBJ2-7, the V gene TRBV20-1; a weak D match, TRBD2 (6 bases). This sequence was found in a male donor in good health and CMV-seronegative. The specimen sequenced was PBMCs. For the CDR3, the DNA is TGCAGTGCTAGAGTACTAGCTCAGCAGTACTTC. Translated: CSARVLAQQYF.